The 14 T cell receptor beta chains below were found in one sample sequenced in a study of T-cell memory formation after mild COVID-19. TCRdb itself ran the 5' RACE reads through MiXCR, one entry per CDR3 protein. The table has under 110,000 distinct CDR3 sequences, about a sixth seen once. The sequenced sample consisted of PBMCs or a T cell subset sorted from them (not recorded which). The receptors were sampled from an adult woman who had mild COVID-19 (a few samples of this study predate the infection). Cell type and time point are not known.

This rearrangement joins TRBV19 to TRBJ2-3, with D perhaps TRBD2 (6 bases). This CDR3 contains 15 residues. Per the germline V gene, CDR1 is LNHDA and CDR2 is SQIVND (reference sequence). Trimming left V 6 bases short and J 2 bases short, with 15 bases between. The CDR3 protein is CASRLGTSPTDTQYF. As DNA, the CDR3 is TGTGCCAGTAGGCTCGGGACTTCACCCACAGATACGCAGTATTTT.

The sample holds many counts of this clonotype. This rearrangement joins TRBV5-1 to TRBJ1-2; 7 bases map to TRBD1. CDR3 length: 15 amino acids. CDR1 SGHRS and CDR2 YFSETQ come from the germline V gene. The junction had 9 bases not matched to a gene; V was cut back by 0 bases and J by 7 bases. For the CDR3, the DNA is TGCGCCAGCAGCTTGGCGGAGGGGGCTAATCTTGGCTACACCTTC. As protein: CASSLAEGANLGYTF.

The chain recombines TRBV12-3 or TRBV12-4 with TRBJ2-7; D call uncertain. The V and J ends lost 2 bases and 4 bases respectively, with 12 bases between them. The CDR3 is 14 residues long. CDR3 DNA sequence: TGTGCCAGCAGTTTAAGTGTGGCCAGGTACGAGCAGTACTTC. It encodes CASSLSVARYEQYF.

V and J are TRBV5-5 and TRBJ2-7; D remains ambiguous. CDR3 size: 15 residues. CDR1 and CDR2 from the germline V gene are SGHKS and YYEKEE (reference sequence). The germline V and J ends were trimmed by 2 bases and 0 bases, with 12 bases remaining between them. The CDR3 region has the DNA TGTGCCAGCAGCTTCTCGGCCAGTCTCTCCTACGAGCAGTACTTC. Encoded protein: CASSFSASLSYEQYF.

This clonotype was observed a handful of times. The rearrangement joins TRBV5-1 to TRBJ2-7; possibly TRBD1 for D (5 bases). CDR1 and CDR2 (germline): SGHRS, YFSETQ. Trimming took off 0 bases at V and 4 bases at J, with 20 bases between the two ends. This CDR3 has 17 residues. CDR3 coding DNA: TGCGCCAGCAGCTTGGACCCCGGGTCAGGGTCTTTTTACGAGCAGTACTTC. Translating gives CASSLDPGSGSFYEQYF.

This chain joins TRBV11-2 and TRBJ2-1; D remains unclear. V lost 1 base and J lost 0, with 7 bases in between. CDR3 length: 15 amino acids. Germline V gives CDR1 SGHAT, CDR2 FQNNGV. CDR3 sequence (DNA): TGTGCCAGCAGCTTAGTGGTTAGCTCCTACAATGAGCAGTTCTTC. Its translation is CASSLVVSSYNEQFF.

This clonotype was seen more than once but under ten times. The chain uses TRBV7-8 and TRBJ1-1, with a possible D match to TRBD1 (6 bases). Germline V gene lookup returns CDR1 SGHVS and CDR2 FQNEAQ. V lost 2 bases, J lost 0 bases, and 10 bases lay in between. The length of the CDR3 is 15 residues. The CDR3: CASSLPQGMNTEAFF. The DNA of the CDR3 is TGTGCCAGCAGCTTACCTCAGGGGATGAACACTGAAGCTTTCTTT.

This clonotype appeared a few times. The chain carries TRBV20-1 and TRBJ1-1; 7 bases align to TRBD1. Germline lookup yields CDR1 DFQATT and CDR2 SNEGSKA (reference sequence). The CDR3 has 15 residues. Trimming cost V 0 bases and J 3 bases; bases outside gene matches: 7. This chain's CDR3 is CSARDYRRGDTEAFF. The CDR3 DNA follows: TGCAGTGCTAGAGACTATCGCAGGGGGGACACTGAAGCTTTCTTT.

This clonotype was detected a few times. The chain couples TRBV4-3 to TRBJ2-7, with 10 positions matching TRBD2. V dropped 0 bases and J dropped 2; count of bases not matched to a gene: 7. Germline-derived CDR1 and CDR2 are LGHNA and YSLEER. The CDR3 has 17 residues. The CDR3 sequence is CASSQETLAGAAYEQYF. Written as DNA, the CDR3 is TGCGCCAGCAGCCAAGAAACCCTAGCGGGGGCGGCCTACGAGCAGTACTTC.

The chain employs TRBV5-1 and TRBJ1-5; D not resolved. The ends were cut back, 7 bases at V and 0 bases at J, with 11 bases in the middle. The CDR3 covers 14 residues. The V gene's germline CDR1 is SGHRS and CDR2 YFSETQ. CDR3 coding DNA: TGCGCCAGCCCTTTGGGAGTTAGCAATCAGCCCCAGCATTTT. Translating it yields CASPLGVSNQPQHF. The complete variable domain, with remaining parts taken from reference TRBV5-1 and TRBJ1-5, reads KAGVTQTPRYLIKTRGQQVTLSCSPISGHRSVSWYQQTPGQGLQFLFEYFSETQRNKGNFPGRFSGRQFSNSRSEMNVSTLELGDSALYLCASPLGVSNQPQHFGDGTRLSIL.

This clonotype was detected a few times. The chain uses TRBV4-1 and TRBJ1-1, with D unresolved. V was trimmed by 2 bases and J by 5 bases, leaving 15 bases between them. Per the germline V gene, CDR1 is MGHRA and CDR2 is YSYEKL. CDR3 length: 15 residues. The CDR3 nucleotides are TGCGCCAGCAGCCAACATACCGGGAGTGGGACTGAAGCTTTCTTT. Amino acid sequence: CASSQHTGSGTEAFF.

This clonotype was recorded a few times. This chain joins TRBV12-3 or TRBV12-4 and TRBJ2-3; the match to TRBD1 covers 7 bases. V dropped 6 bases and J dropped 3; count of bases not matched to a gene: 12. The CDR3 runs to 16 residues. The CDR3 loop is CASSSYGTVETDTQYF. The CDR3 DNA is TGTGCCAGCAGCTCGTACGGGACAGTTGAGACAGATACGCAGTATTTT.

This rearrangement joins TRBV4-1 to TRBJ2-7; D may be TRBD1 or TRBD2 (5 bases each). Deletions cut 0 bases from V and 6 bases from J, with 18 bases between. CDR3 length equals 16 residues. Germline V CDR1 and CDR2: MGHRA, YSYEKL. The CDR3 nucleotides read TGCGCCAGCAGCCAAGACGCGGGTGGGGCGGTTGGCGAGCAGTACTTC. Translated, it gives CASSQDAGGAVGEQYF.

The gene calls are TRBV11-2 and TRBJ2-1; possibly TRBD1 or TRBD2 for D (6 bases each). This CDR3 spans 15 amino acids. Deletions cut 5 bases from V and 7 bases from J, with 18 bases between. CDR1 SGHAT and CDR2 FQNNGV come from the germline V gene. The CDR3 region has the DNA TGTGCCAGCAGCCCTGAGGGGGGCGCCGGGAATGAGCAGTTCTTC. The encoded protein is CASSPEGGAGNEQFF.